A selection of T cell receptor beta chains follows, all from one sample in a study of cytomegalovirus exposure and HLA in healthy donors. This table comes from immunoSEQ multiplex PCR, and its TCRdb copy is limited to in-frame clones, with some not included. The table records about 140,000 clones, over 75% of them present only once. Sequenced material: PBMCs. The receptors were gathered from a male donor in good health and CMV-seronegative. Each CDR3 is given with its conserved first and last residue. The D gene is left open where the match is weak. The size field is filled for only some rows; it gives once, few, many or a size class.

D gene,V gene,J gene,CDR3 length,clone size,CDR3 protein,CDR3 DNA
TRBD2,TRBV2,TRBJ2-5,12,NA,CASSEYVGTSHF,TGTGCCAGCAGTGAGTACGTGGGGACTAGCCACTTC
NA,TRBV6-5,TRBJ2-2,13,NA,CASSYIGTGELFF,TGTGCCAGCAGTTACATCGGCACCGGGGAGCTGTTTTTT
NA,TRBV9,TRBJ2-1,13,NA,CASSRTPSDEQFF,TGTGCCAGCAGCCGAACACCGTCAGATGAGCAGTTCTTC
NA,TRBV5-6,TRBJ1-1,14,NA,CASSFRALRTEAFF,TGTGCCAGCAGCTTCAGGGCGCTGAGAACTGAAGCTTTCTTT
NA,TRBV30,TRBJ2-3,14,NA,CAWMGDSSTDTQYF,TGTGCCTGGATGGGAGACTCTAGCACAGATACGCAGTATTTT
NA,TRBV28,TRBJ1-5,14,once,CASSPPSVSRPQHF,TGTGCCAGCAGTCCACCGTCAGTCTCCCGGCCCCAGCATTTT
NA,TRBV14,TRBJ2-7,12,NA,CASSLMNYGQYF,TGTGCCAGCAGCCTGATGAATTACGGGCAGTACTTC
TRBD2,TRBV6-4,TRBJ2-5,14,NA,CAGARLAGRGAQYF,TGTGCCGGCGCTAGACTAGCGGGGAGAGGGGCCCAGTACTTC
NA,TRBV7-3,TRBJ2-3,13,once,CASALTSTDTQYF,TGTGCCAGCGCATTAACTAGCACAGATACGCAGTATTTT
TRBD1,TRBV19,TRBJ2-7,14,NA,CASSIGTGVGEQYF,TGTGCCAGTAGTATTGGGACAGGGGTAGGGGAGCAGTACTTC
TRBD2,TRBV5-1,TRBJ2-5,14,few,CASSLQRDGETQYF,TGCGCCAGCAGCTTGCAGCGGGATGGAGAGACCCAGTACTTC
NA,TRBV6-5,TRBJ2-4,16,NA,CASSYKGGSAKNIQYF,TGTGCCAGCAGTTACAAGGGGGGGTCGGCCAAAAACATTCAGTACTTC
TRBD2,TRBV6-5,TRBJ2-7,14,NA,CASSWASGPWEQYF,TGTGCCAGCAGTTGGGCTAGCGGGCCGTGGGAGCAGTACTTC
NA,TRBV2,TRBJ1-5,14,NA,CASRAERGNQPQHF,TGTGCCAGCAGGGCCGAAAGGGGTAATCAGCCCCAGCATTTT
NA,TRBV30,TRBJ2-1,17,NA,CAWKQGVRVHDPDEQFF,TGTGCCTGGAAACAGGGCGTTAGAGTACATGACCCGGATGAGCAGTTCTTC
NA,TRBV19,TRBJ2-7,16,NA,CASTLSWPATSYEQYF,TGTGCCAGTACCCTTAGCTGGCCTGCGACCTCCTACGAGCAGTACTTC
NA,TRBV4-1,TRBJ2-7,16,NA,CASSQTSGLRPYEQYF,TGCGCCAGCAGCCAAACCTCGGGACTCCGTCCCTACGAGCAGTACTTC
NA,TRBV28,TRBJ2-7,15,NA,CASTFNPEGVYEQYF,TGTGCCAGCACCTTCAACCCAGAAGGGGTGTACGAGCAGTACTTC
TRBD1,TRBV11-2,TRBJ1-5,14,NA,CASSWDRGHQPQHF,TGTGCCAGCAGCTGGGACAGGGGGCATCAGCCCCAGCATTTT
TRBD2,TRBV7-9,TRBJ2-7,13,NA,CASSLGGLEKQYF,TGTGCCAGCAGCTTAGGGGGACTAGAGAAGCAGTACTTC
TRBD1,TRBV25-1,TRBJ1-2,15,NA,CASRGGSGTVYGYTF,TGTGCCAGCAGGGGAGGTTCCGGGACAGTCTATGGCTACACCTTC
TRBD2,TRBV19,TRBJ2-1,13,NA,CASSLGLAGEQFF,TGTGCCAGTAGTTTGGGACTAGCAGGTGAGCAGTTCTTC
NA,TRBV5-5,TRBJ2-3,13,NA,CASSYSGSDTQYF,TGTGCCAGCAGCTATAGCGGTTCGGATACGCAGTATTTT
TRBD2,TRBV4-3,TRBJ2-7,16,NA,CASSQDLAGSSYEQYF,TGCGCCAGCAGCCAAGATCTAGCGGGGAGCTCCTACGAGCAGTACTTC
TRBD2,TRBV7-9,TRBJ2-1,16,NA,CASSPLAGTGYNEQFF,TGTGCCAGCAGTCCTTTAGCGGGAACGGGGTACAATGAGCAGTTCTTC
NA,TRBV19,TRBJ2-1,13,NA,CASSIVHSNEQFF,TGTGCCAGTAGTATAGTACACAGCAATGAGCAGTTCTTC
TRBD2,TRBV11-2,TRBJ2-2,18,once,CASSSPMTLAGNTGELFF,TGTGCCAGCAGCTCGCCAATGACACTAGCGGGAAACACCGGGGAGCTGTTTTTT
TRBD2,TRBV20-1,TRBJ2-3,10,NA,CSAPLREGYF,TGCAGTGCCCCCTTGAGGGAGGGGTATTTT
NA,TRBV6-5,TRBJ2-5,13,NA,CASSETGKETQYF,TGTGCCAGCTCCGAAACGGGGAAAGAGACCCAGTACTTC
NA,TRBV2,TRBJ2-1,14,NA,CASSSRGRDNEQFF,TGTGCCAGCAGCAGCAGGGGAAGGGACAATGAGCAGTTCTTC
TRBD1,TRBV4-3,TRBJ1-2,17,NA,CASSQDMGQVFNYGYTF,TGCGCCAGCAGCCAAGATATGGGACAGGTTTTTAACTATGGCTACACCTTC
TRBD1,TRBV6-1,TRBJ1-3,14,NA,CASSAGQGVDTIYF,TGTGCCAGCAGTGCCGGACAGGGGGTAGACACCATATATTTT
TRBD2,TRBV6-6,TRBJ2-1,15,NA,CASSFLAGSYNEQFF,TGTGCCAGCAGTTTCCTAGCGGGAAGCTACAATGAGCAGTTCTTC
TRBD2,TRBV14,TRBJ2-2,21,NA,CASSQEGPTSSLGGNTGELFF,TGTGCCAGCAGCCAAGAAGGGCCGACTAGCTCCCTTGGAGGGAACACCGGGGAGCTGTTTTTT
TRBD2,TRBV5-4,TRBJ2-7,13,NA,CASSLPSGSEQYF,TGTGCCAGCAGCTTGCCCAGCGGGAGCGAGCAGTACTTC
TRBD1,TRBV14,TRBJ2-7,15,NA,CASSQAMDRGYEQYF,TGTGCCAGCAGCCAGGCTATGGACAGGGGATACGAGCAGTACTTC
TRBD2,TRBV15,TRBJ2-3,15,NA,CATGEGRSAADTQYF,TGTGCCACAGGGGAGGGGAGGTCCGCGGCAGATACGCAGTATTTT